Following are 29 T cell receptor beta chains from one sample sequenced in a study of cytomegalovirus exposure and HLA in healthy donors. PCR amplification relied on 60 Vbeta primers (plus 13 Jbeta primers). Assay: immunoSEQ multiplex PCR; the TCRdb copy retains only in-frame clones and omits some. This table holds around 180,000 clones, around 80% found once. The sequenced material came from PBMCs. These receptors all come from a boy younger than 10 in good health and CMV-seronegative.

The chain carries TRBV27 and TRBJ1-2; 10 nucleotides line up with TRBD1. CDR3 size: 16 residues. The germline V gene encodes CDR1 MNHEY and CDR2 SMNVEV (reference sequence). The J segment lost 8 bases and the V segment lost 1 base, leaving 10 bases of the junction unmatched. The CDR3 sequence is CASSLYGQGELNGYTF. The CDR3 bases are TGTGCCAGCAGTTTATACGGACAGGGGGAGCTGAACGGCTACACCTTC.

The chain joins TRBV7-6 to TRBJ1-3, with TRBD1 matching 7 bases. CDR1 and CDR2 from the germline V gene are SGHVS and FNYEAQ. This CDR3 is 15 amino acids long. The ends lost 5 bases at V and 1 base at J; junction bases unmatched: 5. For the CDR3, the DNA is TGTGCCAGCAGCCCATTGGGACAGTCTGGAAACACCATATATTTT. Amino acids: CASSPLGQSGNTIYF. Filled out from reference TRBV7-6 and TRBJ1-3, the complete variable domain reads GAGVSQSPRYKVTKRGQDVALRCDPISGHVSLYWYRQALGQGPEFLTYFNYEAQQDKSGLPNDRFSAERPEGSISTLTIQRTEQRDSAMYRCASSPLGQSGNTIYFGEGSWLTVV.

The chain combines TRBV7-2 with TRBJ2-7; 7 bases map to TRBD2. V gave up 0 bases and J gave up 5 bases; unmatched junction bases: 10. This CDR3 spans 16 amino acids. Looked up from germline, CDR1 is SGHTA and CDR2 is FQGNSA. Here the CDR3 DNA reads TGTGCCAGCAGCTTAGCGCTAAGCCGACTAGCTAACGAGCAGTACTTC. Its translation: CASSLALSRLANEQYF.

V usage is TRBV4-1 and J usage is TRBJ1-4; 10 bases line up with TRBD1. The CDR3 consists of 16 residues. J lost 6 bases, V lost 4 bases, and 8 bases had no gene match. Germline V gene data show CDR1 as MGHRA and CDR2 as YSYEKL. DNA of the CDR3: TGCGCCAGCAGCCCCGACAGGGGGCTAACCTATGAAAAACTGTTTTTT. This translates into CASSPDRGLTYEKLFF.

This clone was counted once. Other DNA sequences within the sample encode an identical CDR3. V is TRBV28 and J is TRBJ2-7; 13 nucleotides line up with TRBD2. Germline CDR1 MDHEN, CDR2 SYDVKM. The CDR3 length is 14 residues. Trimming removed 6 bases from V and 1 base from J; junction bases left unmatched: 0. DNA of the CDR3: TGTGCCAGCAGGGGACTAGCGGGATCCTACGAGCAGTACTTC. Translating gives CASRGLAGSYEQYF.

The J gene is TRBJ1-1, the V gene TRBV29-1; D is possibly TRBD1 (5 bases). V shed 4 bases and J shed 6 bases, with 15 bases lying between them. CDR3 length: 13 residues. The V gene's germline CDR1 is SQVTM and CDR2 ANQGSEA. CDR3 DNA sequence: TGCAGCGTTGTGCGGGGGTATGCCCCTGAAGCTTTCTTT. Translated, it gives CSVVRGYAPEAFF.

The chain carries TRBV15 and TRBJ2-3, with TRBD1 matching 7 bases. Germline assignment: CDR1 LNHNV and CDR2 YYDKDF (reference sequence). This CDR3 region has 15 residues. With V trimmed by 5 bases and J by 0 bases, 5 bases remained unmatched. DNA for the CDR3: TGTGCCACCAGCGGCCACAGGGGCAGCACAGATACGCAGTATTTT. Its translation: CATSGHRGSTDTQYF. The full variable domain, with the rest looked up from reference TRBV15 and TRBJ2-3, is DAMVIQNPRYQVTQFGKPVTLSCSQTLNHNVMYWYQQKSSQAPKLLFHYYDKDFNNEADTPDNFQSRRPNTSFCFLDIRSPGLGDTAMYLCATSGHRGSTDTQYFGPGTRLTVL.

The J gene is TRBJ2-6, the V gene TRBV29-1; maybe TRBD1 (6 bases). CDR3 length equals 16 residues. The ends were cut back, 6 bases at V and 0 bases at J, with 15 bases in the middle. Germline V CDR1 and CDR2: SQVTM, ANQGSEA. CDR3 loop: CSVWDIGSSGANVLTF. The CDR3 DNA reads TGCAGCGTCTGGGACATAGGCAGCTCTGGGGCCAACGTCCTGACTTTC. Supplemented by reference TRBV29-1 and TRBJ2-6, the full variable domain reads SAVISQKPSRDICQRGTSLTIQCQVDSQVTMMFWYRQQPGQSLTLIATANQGSEATYESGFVIDKFPISRPNLTFSTLTVSNMSPEDSSIYLCSVWDIGSSGANVLTFGAGSRLTVL.

This clone was seen more than once but under ten times. The chain links TRBV4-2 to TRBJ2-7; 10 bases agree with TRBD2. Germline V gives CDR1 LGHNA, CDR2 YNFKEQ. Losses at the gene ends were 3 bases for V and 4 bases for J; bases not matched to a gene: 3. The CDR3 runs to 14 residues. The CDR3 loop reads CASSHGLAEYEQYF. DNA for the CDR3: TGTGCCAGCAGCCACGGACTAGCGGAGTACGAGCAGTACTTC.

The genes are TRBV7-6 and TRBJ1-1; D is possibly TRBD1 (6 bases). Germline-derived CDR1 and CDR2 are SGHVS and FNYEAQ. The CDR3 sequence is 17 residues long. Deletions cut 3 bases from V and 1 base from J, with 18 bases between. CDR3 loop: CASSLLSAGGRNTEAFF. CDR3 DNA: TGTGCCAGCAGCTTGCTATCGGCGGGGGGGCGGAACACTGAAGCTTTCTTT. Filled out from reference TRBV7-6 and TRBJ1-1, the complete variable domain reads GAGVSQSPRYKVTKRGQDVALRCDPISGHVSLYWYRQALGQGPEFLTYFNYEAQQDKSGLPNDRFSAERPEGSISTLTIQRTEQRDSAMYRCASSLLSAGGRNTEAFFGQGTRLTVV.

The chain couples TRBV5-6 to TRBJ2-1; TRBD2 is a possible D gene (6 bases). Trimming took off 5 bases at V and 4 bases at J, with 16 bases between the two ends. The CDR3 is 15 residues long. Per the germline V gene, CDR1 is SGHDT and CDR2 is YYEEEE. The CDR3 loop reads CASSSTGSGYNEQFF. The CDR3, as DNA: TGTGCCAGCAGTTCAACAGGAAGCGGGTACAATGAGCAGTTCTTC. Filled out from reference TRBV5-6 and TRBJ2-1, the complete variable domain reads DAGVTQSPTHLIKTRGQQVTLRCSPKSGHDTVSWYQQALGQGPQFIFQYYEEEERQRGNFPDRFSGHQFPNYSSELNVNALLLGDSALYLCASSSTGSGYNEQFFGPGTRLTVL.

The J gene is TRBJ2-5, the V gene TRBV5-4; perhaps TRBD1 as D (5 bases). The V gene lost 3 bases and the J gene lost 5 bases, with 14 bases spanning the gap. CDR1 SGHNT and CDR2 YYREEE come from the germline V gene (reference sequence). The CDR3 is made up of 14 amino acids. The CDR3 spells CASSWQGQPETQYF. The DNA of the CDR3 is TGTGCCAGCAGCTGGCAGGGCCAGCCCGAGACCCAGTACTTC.

The rearrangement uses TRBV5-6 and TRBJ1-4; D ambiguous. This CDR3 has 14 residues. Trimming removed 2 bases from V and 1 base from J, with 6 bases in between. Germline loops: CDR1 SGHDT, CDR2 YYEEEE. As DNA, the CDR3 is TGTGCCAGCAGCTTTAGAAGAACTAATGAAAAACTGTTTTTT. This sequence encodes CASSFRRTNEKLFF.

The chain employs TRBV9 and TRBJ2-1; 7 nucleotides line up with TRBD2. This CDR3 has 18 amino acids. Germline loops: CDR1 SGDLS, CDR2 YYNGEE. V shed 4 bases, J shed 0 bases, and the junction held 13 bases outside the gene matches. The CDR3 nucleotides read TGTGCCAGCAGCCCCCGGGGAGGGTCTCCCAGCTCCTACAATGAGCAGTTCTTC. Encoded protein: CASSPRGGSPSSYNEQFF.

The V gene is TRBV27, the J gene TRBJ1-2, with D unclear. The germline V gene has CDR1 MNHEY and CDR2 SMNVEV (reference sequence). The CDR3 totals 13 residues. V lost 6 bases and J lost 7, with 15 bases in between. CDR3 sequence reads: CASRPEDQFGYTF. For the CDR3, the DNA is TGTGCCAGCAGACCTGAGGATCAGTTTGGCTACACCTTC.

CDR3 sequence: CASSGAADSGNTIYF. The DNA for the CDR3 is TGTGCCAGCAGTGGTGCTGCAGACTCTGGAAACACCATATATTTT. The chain links TRBV2 to TRBJ1-3; D gene unclear. CDR3 length: 15 residues. V lost 4 bases and J 0 bases, leaving 10 bases between the germline ends. Looked up from germline, CDR1 is SNHLY and CDR2 is FYNNEI.

This clone was seen once. This chain connects TRBV7-9 to TRBJ2-7; 9 bases align to TRBD1. V lost 1 base to trimming and J lost 5 bases; unmatched junction nucleotides: 3. The germline CDR1 and CDR2 sequences are SEHNR and FQNEAQ (reference sequence). This CDR3 is built from 14 residues. CDR3 in DNA: TGTGCCAGCAGCTTAGGGACAGGGGAGAACGAGCAGTACTTC. Protein: CASSLGTGENEQYF.

V is TRBV2 and J is TRBJ2-1; D is ambiguous. This CDR3 contains 12 residues. Germline values: CDR1 SNHLY, CDR2 FYNNEI. The V end lost 6 bases, the J end lost 7 bases, and 10 bases lay between the germline ends. The CDR3 sequence: CASRLDLNEQFF. The DNA of the CDR3 is TGTGCCAGCAGGCTAGATCTGAATGAGCAGTTCTTC.

The V gene is TRBV6-1, the J gene TRBJ2-5, with 10 bases identical to TRBD2. Germline V gene lookup returns CDR1 MNHNS and CDR2 SASEGT. This CDR3 is 15 amino acids long. V dropped 4 bases and J dropped 1; count of bases not matched to a gene: 3. The CDR3 nucleotides are TGTGCCAGCAGTGGGCTAGCGGGGGCCCAAGAGACCCAGTACTTC. Residues: CASSGLAGAQETQYF.

This clone appeared once. V and J are TRBV6-1 and TRBJ1-2; 8 bases are shared with TRBD1. Trimming took 3 bases from V and 14 from J; bases not matched to a gene: 20. This CDR3 region has 16 residues. Germline assignment: CDR1 MNHNS and CDR2 SASEGT. The CDR3 loop reads CASSELATRTGRGLTF. CDR3 in DNA: TGTGCCAGCAGTGAGTTGGCCACCAGGACAGGGAGGGGGTTGACCTTC.

The chain has TRBV6-1 and TRBJ2-7, with D possibly being TRBD2 (5 bases). Trimming cost V 4 bases and J 7 bases, with 14 bases left between them. CDR3 length: 13 amino acids. Looked up from germline, CDR1 is MNHNS and CDR2 is SASEGT. The CDR3 DNA sequence: TGTGCCAGCAGTGCAAGCGGACTGCTGGAGCAGTACTTC. Its protein is CASSASGLLEQYF.

As for this clone: This CDR3 is missing its conserved last phenylalanine or tryptophan, likely due to a read error. This chain links TRBV18 with TRBJ1-1, with D tentatively TRBD1 (6 bases). The V end was cut by 6 bases, the J end by 0 bases, with 17 bases between. Per the germline V gene, CDR1 is KGHSH and CDR2 is LQKENI. The CDR3 has 16 residues. The CDR3 sequence is CASSPNLGQLNTEAFL. CDR3 bases: TGTGCCAGCTCGCCCAACCTTGGACAGCTGAACACTGAAGCTTTCCTT.

V and J are TRBV5-1 and TRBJ2-1, with TRBD2 matching 10 bases. Germline CDR1 SGHRS, CDR2 YFSETQ. Trimming cost V 4 bases and J 2 bases; bases outside gene matches: 6. This CDR3 is 16 amino acids long. The CDR3, as DNA: TGCGCCAGCAGCCTAGGACTAGCGGCTACCTACAATGAGCAGTTCTTC. It is translated as CASSLGLAATYNEQFF.

The chain carries TRBV11-2 and TRBJ2-2; 7 bases fit TRBD1. Per germline, CDR1 SGHAT and CDR2 FQNNGV. J lost 6 bases, V lost 1 base, and 8 bases had no gene match. This CDR3 comprises 16 residues. The CDR3 coding sequence is TGTGCCAGCAGCTTAGGGGGACAGCGGCTCCCCGGGGAGCTGTTTTTT. Protein product: CASSLGGQRLPGELFF. The full variable domain, completed using reference TRBV11-2 and TRBJ2-2, is EAGVAQSPRYKIIEKRQSVAFWCNPISGHATLYWYQQILGQGPKLLIQFQNNGVVDDSQLPKDRFSAERLKGVDSTLKIQPAKLEDSAVYLCASSLGGQRLPGELFFGEGSRLTVL.

In DNA form, the CDR3 reads TGTGCCCGCAGCGGGAGCACAGATACGCAGTATTTT. Encoded protein: CARSGSTDTQYF. J is TRBJ2-3 and V is TRBV30; D is possibly TRBD2 (6 bases). The length of the CDR3 is 12 residues. Germline V gene lookup returns CDR1 GTSNPN and CDR2 SVGIG (reference sequence). Trimming stripped 8 bases from V and 0 bases from J, with 9 bases between.

This clone was counted once. CDR3 DNA sequence: TGTGCCAGCAGCAAAGTGGAAGACAGAGGATACGAGCAGTACGTC. Translated: CASSKVEDRGYEQYV. The V and J genes are TRBV21-1 and TRBJ2-7; the table's D call TRBD1 went unverified against the DNA. TRBV21-1 is recorded as a pseudogene. The CDR3 spans 15 residues.

The chain employs TRBV5-1 and TRBJ2-7; D gene unclear. CDR1 is SGHRS and CDR2 is YFSETQ in the germline V gene. The CDR3 has 13 amino acids. Trimming left V 0 bases short and J 4 bases short, with 8 bases between. The CDR3 here is CASSLGTVYEQYF. The CDR3 nucleotides are TGCGCCAGCAGCTTGGGAACAGTTTACGAGCAGTACTTC.

This chain uses TRBV30 with TRBJ1-5, with D maybe TRBD1 (6 bases). The germline V gene encodes CDR1 GTSNPN and CDR2 SVGIG (reference sequence). There are 14 residues in the CDR3. V was pared by 1 base and J by 4 bases, with 11 bases between. CDR3 loop: CAWSGGQRNQPQHF. The CDR3 coding sequence is TGTGCCTGGAGTGGTGGACAGCGTAATCAGCCCCAGCATTTT. The entire variable domain, with the rest obtained from reference TRBV30 and TRBJ1-5, is as follows: SQTIHQWPATLVQPVGSPLSLECTVEGTSNPNLYWYRQAAGRGLQLLFYSVGIGQISSEVPQNLSASRPQDRQFILSSKKLLLSDSGFYLCAWSGGQRNQPQHFGDGTRLSIL.

This chain connects TRBV10-3 to TRBJ1-1; TRBD1 matches 7 bases. After removal of 5 bases from V and 3 bases from J, the junction contained 15 bases not matched to a gene. Germline V CDR1 and CDR2: ENHRY, SYGVKD. The length of the CDR3 is 17 residues. In nucleotides, the CDR3 is TGTGCCATCAGTCGAGCCCGGGACAGCTATGATCACACTGAAGCTTTCTTT. Its translation is CAISRARDSYDHTEAFF.